This T cell receptor (beta chain) was found in a study of shared clonotypes between healthy human individuals. The authors split each subset's genomic DNA evenly across several immunoSEQ plates. Template for every sorted-subset replicate PCR totaled approximately 0.2 ug DNA, approximately 30,000 T cell genomes. TCRdb's table, derived via immunoSEQ multiplex PCR, lists solely in-frame clones and lacks some. Of about 2,500,000 clones detected, roughly nine tenths appear once; the ten largest clones hold around 0.14%. Specimen: naive CD4+ T cells sorted from blood. The subset here: CD45RA+ positively selected. The source is a man aged 18-30 years in good health.

CDR3 in amino acids: CASILSRTGAQYF. The CDR3 nucleotides read TGTGCCAGCATTTTGTCCCGGACAGGGGCTCAGTATTTT. The chain joins TRBV6-1 to TRBJ2-3; TRBD1 matches 9 bases. V shed 7 bases, J shed 12 bases, and the junction held 11 bases outside the gene matches. Germline CDR1 is MNHNS and CDR2 is SASEGT. The CDR3 contains 13 residues.